These T cell receptor beta chains were read from a single sample in a study of T cells after yellow fever vaccination. TCRdb independently ran MiXCR on the 5' RACE reads; one entry per CDR3 protein. The sample has 500,000 to 650,000 distinct CDR3 sequences, roughly 12% seen once. The input for sequencing was PBMCs, taken on the day of the yellow fever booster vaccination. The receptors originated from a young man who received the YFV17D yellow fever vaccine. Both conserved end residues are part of each CDR3. The order of the fields is clone size, V gene, J gene, D gene, CDR3 protein, CDR3 DNA. The D gene is left open where the match is weak. Size is omitted from some rows. Given values are once, few, many or a class for expanded clones.

abundance: .
v_gene: TRBV7-2
j_gene: TRBJ1-6
d_gene: TRBD1
CDR3aa: CASSLARQGASPLHF
CDR3nt: TGTGCCAGCAGCTTAGCGCGACAGGGGGCTTCACCCCTCCACTTT

abundance: .
v_gene: TRBV6-2/TRBV6-3
j_gene: TRBJ2-1
d_gene: TRBD2
CDR3aa: CASSPSSLAGGMTYNEQFF
CDR3nt: TGTGCCAGCAGCCCTTCCTCCTTAGCGGGAGGTATGACCTACAATGAGCAGTTCTTC

abundance: few
v_gene: TRBV14
j_gene: TRBJ2-2
d_gene: .
CDR3aa: CASSQGGIGELFF
CDR3nt: TGTGCCAGCAGCCAAGGGGGGATCGGGGAGCTGTTTTTT

abundance: .
v_gene: TRBV12-3/TRBV12-4
j_gene: TRBJ2-2
d_gene: .
CDR3aa: CASSLAGAPNTGELFF
CDR3nt: TGTGCCAGCAGTTTAGCCGGCGCACCAAACACCGGGGAGCTGTTTTTT

abundance: .
v_gene: TRBV7-2
j_gene: TRBJ2-2
d_gene: TRBD1
CDR3aa: CASSPTGTAGYGELFF
CDR3nt: TGTGCCAGCAGCCCGACAGGGACAGCTGGGTACGGGGAGCTGTTTTTT

abundance: .
v_gene: TRBV20-1
j_gene: TRBJ2-3
d_gene: .
CDR3aa: CSAIIGGSTSTDTQYF
CDR3nt: TGCAGTGCTATAATTGGGGGGTCCACTAGCACAGATACGCAGTATTTT

abundance: few
v_gene: TRBV20-1
j_gene: TRBJ1-1
d_gene: .
CDR3aa: CSKRYQAEAFF
CDR3nt: TGCAGTAAACGGTATCAGGCTGAAGCTTTCTTT

abundance: few
v_gene: TRBV20-1
j_gene: TRBJ1-4
d_gene: .
CDR3aa: CSARDQVTAEKLFF
CDR3nt: TGCAGTGCTAGAGATCAGGTGACGGCTGAAAAACTGTTTTTT

abundance: many
v_gene: TRBV18
j_gene: TRBJ1-1
d_gene: .
CDR3aa: CASSPQGMNTEAFF
CDR3nt: TGTGCCAGCTCACCGCAGGGCATGAACACTGAAGCTTTCTTT

abundance: .
v_gene: TRBV28
j_gene: TRBJ2-2
d_gene: .
CDR3aa: CASSFVETGELFF
CDR3nt: TGTGCCAGCAGTTTTGTCGAAACCGGGGAGCTGTTTTTT

abundance: many
v_gene: TRBV5-1
j_gene: TRBJ1-2
d_gene: .
CDR3aa: CASSEGRSYGYTF
CDR3nt: TGCGCCAGCAGCGAAGGACGAAGCTATGGCTACACCTTC

abundance: few
v_gene: TRBV7-9
j_gene: TRBJ2-7
d_gene: .
CDR3aa: CASSHNNGYEQYF
CDR3nt: TGTGCCAGCAGCCACAACAATGGCTACGAGCAGTACTTC

abundance: .
v_gene: TRBV20-1
j_gene: TRBJ1-2
d_gene: .
CDR3aa: CSASPTGVRGYTF
CDR3nt: TGCAGTGCTAGCCCGACGGGGGTCCGAGGCTACACCTTC

abundance: many
v_gene: TRBV27
j_gene: TRBJ2-2
d_gene: .
CDR3aa: CASSRETRPGELFF
CDR3nt: TGTGCCAGCAGCAGGGAGACTAGACCCGGGGAGCTGTTTTTT

abundance: .
v_gene: TRBV9
j_gene: TRBJ2-1
d_gene: .
CDR3aa: CASGIQGSTYNEQFF
CDR3nt: TGTGCCAGCGGAATACAGGGTAGCACCTACAATGAGCAGTTCTTC

abundance: few
v_gene: TRBV4-3
j_gene: TRBJ1-3
d_gene: .
CDR3aa: CASSPRPSGSSGNTIYF
CDR3nt: TGCGCCAGCAGCCCTCGCCCTAGCGGGAGCTCTGGAAACACCATATATTTT

abundance: .
v_gene: TRBV6-2/TRBV6-3
j_gene: TRBJ1-1
d_gene: TRBD1
CDR3aa: CASSYIRGGTEAFF
CDR3nt: TGTGCCAGCAGTTACATCAGGGGGGGCACTGAAGCTTTCTTT

abundance: few
v_gene: TRBV11-2
j_gene: TRBJ2-5
d_gene: TRBD1
CDR3aa: CASSQGPGQGQETQYF
CDR3nt: TGTGCCAGCAGCCAAGGCCCGGGACAGGGGCAAGAGACCCAGTACTTC

abundance: .
v_gene: TRBV5-1
j_gene: TRBJ2-2
d_gene: TRBD2
CDR3aa: CASRGGSGYTGELFF
CDR3nt: TGCGCCAGCAGGGGCGGGAGCGGCTACACCGGGGAGCTGTTTTTT

abundance: .
v_gene: TRBV6-1
j_gene: TRBJ2-7
d_gene: .
CDR3aa: CASSMSSSSYEQYF
CDR3nt: TGTGCCAGCAGCATGTCATCGAGCTCCTACGAGCAGTACTTC

abundance: .
v_gene: TRBV24-1
j_gene: TRBJ2-1
d_gene: .
CDR3aa: CATSDPGTSYNEQFF
CDR3nt: TGTGCCACCAGTGATCCCGGGACAAGTTACAATGAGCAGTTCTTC